These 7 T cell receptor beta chains originate from one sample sequenced in a study of T cells in Graves' hyperthyroidism and ophthalmopathy. TCR beta CDR3 region amplification was performed from RNA transcripts. HTBI primers were employed in a first-round RT-PCR of the TCR CDR3. TCRdb processed the multiplex PCR reads anew with MiXCR; each CDR3 protein has one entry. The sample yields a few hundred thousand distinct CDR3 sequences, around 45% seen once. The sequenced material came from peripheral blood or thyroid tissue (not recorded which). The receptors originated from an adult woman with Graves' disease, either hyperthyroidism or ophthalmopathy (not recorded which).

This clonotype was seen at least ten times. The chain couples TRBV6-2 or TRBV6-3 to TRBJ2-7; D is ambiguous. CDR1 is MNHEY, CDR2 SVGEGT, per germline. Trimming took off 4 bases at V and 3 bases at J, with 7 bases between the two ends. The CDR3 length is 12 residues. The CDR3 here is CASSWASYEQYF. CDR3 nucleotides: TGTGCCAGCAGTTGGGCGAGCTACGAGCAGTACTTC.

This clonotype was seen repeatedly, ten times or more. The chain employs TRBV24-1 and TRBJ1-2; no clear D. This CDR3 has 12 amino acids. Germline loops: CDR1 KGHDR, CDR2 SFDVKD. Trimming stripped 3 bases from V and 6 bases from J, with 7 bases between. DNA for the CDR3: TGTGCCACCAGTGATATCCTTGATGGCTACACCTTC. Translation: CATSDILDGYTF.

The genes are TRBV28 and TRBJ2-7; 16 bases map to TRBD2. With 7 bases clipped from V and 0 bases from J, the junction kept 6 bases outside the gene matches. CDR3 size: 17 residues. Looked up from germline, CDR1 is MDHEN and CDR2 is SYDVKM. CDR3 amino acids: CASTSGTSGRASYEQYF. CDR3 DNA sequence: TGTGCCAGCACCTCCGGGACTAGCGGGAGGGCCTCCTACGAGCAGTACTTC.

There are many counts of this clonotype. V gene TRBV20-1 combines with J gene TRBJ1-2; 7 bases are a match to TRBD1. Germline V lookup: CDR1 DFQATT, CDR2 SNEGSKA (reference sequence). This CDR3 is built from 13 residues. The trim removed 4 bases at V and 4 bases at J, leaving 6 bases unmatched. CDR3 loop: CSATIGQAYGYTF. The CDR3 DNA follows: TGCAGTGCTACCATCGGACAGGCCTATGGCTACACCTTC.

The CDR3 protein is CSATGQVNYEQYF. The CDR3 nucleotides read TGCAGTGCTACCGGACAGGTTAACTACGAGCAGTACTTC. V usage is TRBV20-1 and J usage is TRBJ2-7, with TRBD1 identical over 7 bases. This CDR3 is built from 13 residues. V dropped 4 bases and J dropped 3; count of bases not matched to a gene: 6. The germline V gene has CDR1 DFQATT and CDR2 SNEGSKA (reference sequence).

Worth noting for this clonotype: One end of the junction is discordant with germline, which a read error may explain. The rearrangement uses TRBV4-3 and TRBJ1-5; 8 bases match TRBD1. This CDR3 region has 17 residues. Germline V gene sequence: CDR1 LGHNA, CDR2 YSLEER. In nucleotides, the CDR3 is TGCGCCAGCAGCCAGACAGGGGAGGTCCTTAGCAATCAGCCCCAGCATTTC. Translating it yields CASSQTGEVLSNQPQHF.

This chain links TRBV7-9 with TRBJ1-1, with D tentatively TRBD1 (5 bases). This CDR3 comprises 15 residues. V lost 5 bases and J lost 0, with 13 bases in between. Germline CDR1 SEHNR, CDR2 FQNEAQ (reference sequence). This chain's CDR3 is CASSQSRGLNTEAFF. The CDR3 DNA reads as TGTGCCAGCAGCCAATCCCGGGGGTTGAACACTGAAGCTTTCTTT.